Listed here are 29 T cell receptor beta chains from one sample, sequenced in a study of blood T cells in healthy people across ages. A second PCR, run for about 6 to 11 cycles, used a sample-barcoded 5' primer plus a J-beta primer mix. TCRdb re-called the 5' RACE reads through MiXCR, storing one row per CDR3 protein. The sample contains some 1.5 million distinct CDR3 sequences, 28% of which appear only once. What was sequenced was blood. These receptors were collected from a woman aged 25 to 39 in good health.

Ten or more counts support this clonotype. The V call is TRBV29-1, the J call TRBJ2-7; D possibly uses TRBD1 or TRBD2 (5 bases each). The V gene's germline CDR1 is SQVTM and CDR2 ANQGSEA. This CDR3 comprises 11 residues. Trimming pared 4 bases from V and 3 bases from J, leaving 7 bases between. CDR3 DNA sequence: TGCAGCGTTGGGGACGGCTACGAGCAGTACTTC. This translates into CSVGDGYEQYF.

This clonotype has at least ten counts. The J gene is TRBJ2-1, the V gene TRBV6-1, with TRBD2 identical over 11 bases. This CDR3 contains 15 residues. Trimming removed 6 bases from V and 3 bases from J; junction bases left unmatched: 4. CDR1 is MNHNS, CDR2 SASEGT, per germline. CDR3: CASSGGLAVYNEQFF. In DNA form, the CDR3 reads TGTGCCAGCAGCGGGGGACTAGCGGTCTACAATGAGCAGTTCTTC.

This clonotype was seen ten or more times. This sequence joins TRBV30 and TRBJ2-7; D uncertain. The germline gives CDR1 GTSNPN, CDR2 SVGIG (reference sequence). Trimming stripped 4 bases from V and 6 bases from J, with 10 bases between. CDR3 length: 11 residues. The CDR3 sequence is CAWIRSREQYF. CDR3 in DNA: TGTGCCTGGATTAGGAGTCGCGAGCAGTACTTC.

The genes are TRBV7-2 and TRBJ2-5; D tentatively fits TRBD1 or TRBD2 (5 bases each). Per the germline V gene, CDR1 is SGHTA and CDR2 is FQGNSA. The CDR3 consists of 16 residues. The ends were cut back, 4 bases at V and 2 bases at J, with 17 bases in the middle. The CDR3 DNA is TGTGCCAGCAGCTATACTGGGACGGTGGAGCAAGAGACCCAGTACTTC. It translates to CASSYTGTVEQETQYF.

Many counts were recorded for this clonotype. V usage is TRBV6-6 and J usage is TRBJ2-7, with D possibly TRBD2 on 7 matching bases. The V gene's germline CDR1 is MNHNY and CDR2 SVGAGI (reference sequence). Trimming removed 2 bases at V and 4 bases at J, with 12 bases between. There are 14 residues in the CDR3. CDR3 in DNA: TGTGCCAGCAGTTACAAGGGGGAGGGATACGAGCAGTACTTC. Residues: CASSYKGEGYEQYF.

The genes are TRBV7-3 and TRBJ2-1, with TRBD2 matching 7 bases. CDR3 length: 18 residues. Trimming cost V 3 bases and J 4 bases; bases outside gene matches: 15. Germline V lookup: CDR1 SGHTA, CDR2 FQGTGA. The CDR3 coding sequence is TGTGCCAGCAGCTTTTATCCCTCAACGGGAGGCAAATACAATGAGCAGTTCTTC. Protein: CASSFYPSTGGKYNEQFF.

V is TRBV20-1 and J is TRBJ2-3, with a weak D call TRBD2 (6 bases). The CDR3 runs to 16 residues. The germline V gene encodes CDR1 DFQATT and CDR2 SNEGSKA (reference sequence). Trimming removed 2 bases from V and 6 bases from J, with 21 bases in between. CDR3 nucleotide sequence: TGCAGTGCTAGACTCCCGGGGGACCCCAGTCGGGATACGCAGTATTTT. The encoded protein is CSARLPGDPSRDTQYF.

This clonotype has more than one count but fewer than ten. The chain combines TRBV28 with TRBJ1-2; D is ambiguous. Germline V lookup: CDR1 MDHEN, CDR2 SYDVKM. This CDR3 comprises 14 residues. Trimming shortened V by 3 bases and J by 4 bases, and 12 bases separated the two germline ends. This chain's CDR3 is CASSFTQLFYGYTF. CDR3 nucleotide sequence: TGTGCCAGCAGTTTTACTCAGCTCTTCTATGGCTACACCTTC.

Comment on this clonotype: This may be a read error: a much more frequent sequence differs by one nucleotide. The chain joins TRBV5-1 to TRBJ2-1; TRBD2 aligns across 9 bases. CDR1 and CDR2 (germline): SGHRS, YFSETQ. This CDR3 is built from 14 residues. The V segment lost 3 bases and the J segment 13 bases; nucleotides outside the gene matches: 11. Here the CDR3 reads CASSSLAGMDIQFF. The CDR3 bases are TGCGCCAGCAGCTCGCTAGCGGGAATGGACATTCAGTTCTTC.

This CDR3 is CASGLFSNMYNQPQHF. Written as DNA, the CDR3 is TGTGCTAGTGGTTTGTTCTCTAACATGTACAATCAGCCCCAGCATTTT. The chain has TRBV12-5 and TRBJ1-5; unclear D gene. Trimming left V 2 bases short and J 3 bases short, with 14 bases between. The CDR3 is made up of 16 amino acids. Germline-derived CDR1 and CDR2 are LGHNT and FRNRAP.

The J gene is TRBJ2-5, the V gene TRBV2; D unclear. The V end lost 4 bases, the J end lost 3 bases, and 9 bases lay between the germline ends. This CDR3 contains 13 residues. The germline gives CDR1 SNHLY, CDR2 FYNNEI. CDR3 sequence reads: CASSVENEETQYF. The CDR3 coding sequence is TGTGCCAGCAGTGTGGAGAACGAAGAGACCCAGTACTTC.

The chain combines TRBV6-6 with TRBJ2-7; D is unclear. Germline V lookup: CDR1 MNHNY, CDR2 SVGAGI (reference sequence). The germline V and J ends were trimmed by 0 bases and 0 bases, with 15 bases remaining between them. The CDR3 covers 17 residues. The DNA of the CDR3 is TGTGCCAGCAGTTACTCGAGTGTTTCTGGTATCTCCTACGAGCAGTACTTC. Translation: CASSYSSVSGISYEQYF.

The J gene is TRBJ1-2, the V gene TRBV12-5; perhaps TRBD1 as D (5 bases). V lost 6 bases to trimming and J lost 8 bases, with 13 bases between them. Germline V gene lookup returns CDR1 LGHNT and CDR2 FRNRAP. The CDR3 covers 12 residues. As DNA, the CDR3 is TGTGCTAGTGGACTCTCGGACAAGGGCTACACCTTC. It codes for CASGLSDKGYTF.

This clonotype was seen only a few times. The genes are TRBV5-1 and TRBJ2-4; 10 nucleotides align to TRBD2. The CDR3 totals 14 residues. Germline values: CDR1 SGHRS, CDR2 YFSETQ. The V segment lost 3 bases and the J segment 8 bases; nucleotides outside the gene matches: 5. The CDR3 nucleotides read TGCGCCAGCAGCTCTAGCGGGGGCCAGGACATTCAGTACTTC. It is translated as CASSSSGGQDIQYF.

Comment on this clonotype: The junction departs from germline at one end; a sequencing error may be responsible. The chain recombines TRBV6-1 with TRBJ2-7, with 8 bases matching TRBD1. This CDR3 is built from 15 residues. CDR1 and CDR2 (germline): MNHNS, SASEGT. The CDR3 nucleotides read TGTGCCAGTAGTGACCAGCGACAGGGGAGGTACGAGCAGTACTTC. As protein: CASSDQRQGRYEQYF.

CDR3 DNA: TGTGCCAGCAGCTTAATCCGCGGGAGGAATGAGCAGTTCTTC. Translating gives CASSLIRGRNEQFF. The chain combines TRBV7-2 with TRBJ2-1; 8 bases agree with TRBD2. The CDR3 totals 14 residues. The V and J ends lost 2 bases and 7 bases, in that order; junction bases with no gene match: 4. Germline CDR1 SGHTA, CDR2 FQGNSA. The full variable domain, with the rest looked up from reference TRBV7-2 and TRBJ2-1, is GAGVSQSPSNKVTEKGKDVELRCDPISGHTALYWYRQSLGQGLEFLIYFQGNSAPDKSGLPSDRFSAERTGGSVSTLTIQRTQQEDSAVYLCASSLIRGRNEQFFGPGTRLTVL.

The chain combines TRBV10-3 with TRBJ1-2; D call uncertain. Germline V gives CDR1 ENHRY, CDR2 SYGVKD. CDR3 length: 14 residues. Trimming removed 3 bases from V and 6 bases from J, with 14 bases in between. In DNA form, the CDR3 reads TGTGCCATCAGTGAAGAGCCCGCCCTCAATGGCTACACCTTC. Translating it yields CAISEEPALNGYTF.

This clonotype appeared a few times. This chain uses TRBV7-2 with TRBJ2-7, with D hard to call. The length of the CDR3 is 15 residues. Per the germline V gene, CDR1 is SGHTA and CDR2 is FQGNSA. Between the trimmed V and J ends, which lost 0 bases and 2 bases, there was a span of 11 bases. CDR3 region: CASSLAVLLPYEQYF. The CDR3 DNA follows: TGTGCCAGCAGCTTAGCGGTACTGCTGCCCTACGAGCAGTACTTC. The full variable domain, in which reference TRBV7-2 and TRBJ2-7 provide the parts outside the CDR3, is GAGVSQSPSNKVTEKGKDVELRCDPISGHTALYWYRQSLGQGLEFLIYFQGNSAPDKSGLPSDRFSAERTGGSVSTLTIQRTQQEDSAVYLCASSLAVLLPYEQYFGPGTRLTVT.

V is TRBV18 and J is TRBJ1-1; D is ambiguous. V was shortened by 3 bases and J by 0 bases, with 8 bases between the two germline ends. CDR3 length equals 14 residues. Per the germline V gene, CDR1 is KGHSH and CDR2 is LQKENI. The CDR3 DNA reads as TGTGCCAGCTCACCCGAGCACATGAACACTGAAGCTTTCTTT. Protein sequence: CASSPEHMNTEAFF.

The rearrangement uses TRBV5-1 and TRBJ1-4, with 9 positions matching TRBD1. Germline V gene data show CDR1 as SGHRS and CDR2 as YFSETQ. J was trimmed by 8 bases and V by 5 bases; bases with no gene match: 10. The CDR3 spans 15 residues. CDR3 coding DNA: TGCGCCAGCAGGGACTGGGACAGGGTCGGGGAAAAACTGTTTTTT. This encodes CASRDWDRVGEKLFF.

This clonotype was observed a few times. This sequence joins TRBV20-1 and TRBJ2-4; D remains ambiguous. Germline assignment: CDR1 DFQATT and CDR2 SNEGSKA (reference sequence). The ends were cut back, 5 bases at V and 3 bases at J, with 11 bases in the middle. The CDR3 is 13 residues long. The chain's CDR3 is CSALDPGKNIQYF. The DNA for the CDR3 is TGCAGTGCTCTGGACCCAGGCAAAAACATTCAGTACTTC.

The rearrangement joins TRBV6-6 to TRBJ2-3, with 8 bases fitting TRBD2. The CDR3 is 15 amino acids. Germline CDR1 and CDR2: MNHNY and SVGAGI (reference sequence). The V and J ends lost 6 bases and 0 bases, in that order; junction bases with no gene match: 5. The CDR3: CASSRLASSTDTQYF. DNA of the CDR3: TGTGCCAGCAGCCGACTAGCGTCTAGCACAGATACGCAGTATTTT.

This clonotype was found many times. The V gene is TRBV20-1, the J gene TRBJ2-5; tentative D call: TRBD2 (6 bases). The CDR3 is 14 amino acids. Germline assignment: CDR1 DFQATT and CDR2 SNEGSKA (reference sequence). V was cut by 6 bases and J by 3 bases, with 17 bases left in between. CDR3 residues: CSAESGVEEETQYF. CDR3 DNA: TGCAGTGCCGAATCGGGGGTGGAAGAAGAGACCCAGTACTTC.

In its sample, this clonotype was seen many times. This chain uses TRBV12-3 or TRBV12-4 with TRBJ1-6; D unresolved. The CDR3 length is 16 residues. Between the trimmed V and J ends, which lost 1 base and 11 bases, there was a span of 18 bases. The CDR3 coding sequence is TGTGCCAGCAGTTTAGTGTTGGCTTCGGAGGCGGCACCCCTCCACTTT. This translates into CASSLVLASEAAPLHF.

V usage is TRBV2 and J usage is TRBJ2-1; TRBD2 matches at 11 bases. This CDR3 has 15 amino acids. The trim removed 6 bases at V and 2 bases at J, leaving 3 bases unmatched. Germline V gives CDR1 SNHLY, CDR2 FYNNEI. The DNA of the CDR3 is TGTGCCAGCAGCACTAGCGGGGGCACCTACAATGAGCAGTTCTTC. It is translated as CASSTSGGTYNEQFF.

The J gene is TRBJ1-3, the V gene TRBV6-1, with D possibly being TRBD1 (6 bases). Looked up from germline, CDR1 is MNHNS and CDR2 is SASEGT. CDR3 length: 17 residues. Trimming pared 7 bases from V and 0 bases from J, leaving 19 bases between. As DNA, the CDR3 is TGTGCCAGCAAGGTCCGACCAGGACAGAGCTCTGGAAACACCATATATTTT. This encodes CASKVRPGQSSGNTIYF.

In this sample, this clonotype turned up a few times. V usage is TRBV7-2 and J usage is TRBJ1-2, with D maybe TRBD1 (5 bases). There are 15 residues in the CDR3. The germline CDR1 and CDR2 sequences are SGHTA and FQGNSA. Deletions cut 8 bases from V and 2 bases from J, with 18 bases between. The CDR3 sequence is CASGPPGTRNYGYTF. The DNA for the CDR3 is TGTGCCAGCGGCCCCCCGGGGACCCGAAACTATGGCTACACCTTC.

Points on this clonotype: A single base separates this from a much larger clone, so it may be a read error. The chain couples TRBV29-1 to TRBJ2-7, with D uncertain. Per germline, CDR1 SQVTM and CDR2 ANQGSEA. The CDR3 runs to 12 residues. Written as DNA, the CDR3 is TGCAGCGTTGAGAGGTTAGGTTACGAGCAGCACTTC. Translating gives CSVERLGYEQHF.

This clonotype was recorded a few times. The V gene is TRBV29-1, the J gene TRBJ2-7; 7 nucleotides line up with TRBD1. After removal of 7 bases from V and 6 bases from J, the junction contained 24 bases not matched to a gene. The CDR3 consists of 17 residues. Germline CDR1 reads SQVTM; CDR2 reads ANQGSEA. CDR3 residues: CSAAVMSGTAYGGEQYF. The CDR3 DNA sequence: TGCAGCGCCGCCGTGATGTCCGGGACAGCCTATGGGGGCGAGCAGTACTTC.